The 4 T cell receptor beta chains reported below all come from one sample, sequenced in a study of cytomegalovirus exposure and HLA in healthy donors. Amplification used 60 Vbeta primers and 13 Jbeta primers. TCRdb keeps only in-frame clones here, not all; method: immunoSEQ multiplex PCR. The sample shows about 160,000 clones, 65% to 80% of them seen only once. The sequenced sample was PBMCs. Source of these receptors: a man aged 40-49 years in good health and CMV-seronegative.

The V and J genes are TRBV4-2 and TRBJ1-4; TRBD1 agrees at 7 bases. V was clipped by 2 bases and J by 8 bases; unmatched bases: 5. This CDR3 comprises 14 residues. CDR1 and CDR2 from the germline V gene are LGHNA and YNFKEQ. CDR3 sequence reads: CASSQTRGEEKLFF. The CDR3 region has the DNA TGTGCCAGCAGCCAAACCAGGGGGGAAGAAAAACTGTTTTTT.

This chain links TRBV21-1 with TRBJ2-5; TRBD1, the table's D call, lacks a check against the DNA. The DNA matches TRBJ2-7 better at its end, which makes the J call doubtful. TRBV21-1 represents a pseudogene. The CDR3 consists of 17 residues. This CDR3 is CASSRRGLGRELYEQYF. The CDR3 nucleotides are TGTGCCAGCAGCCGCCGTGGATTGGGCAGGGAACTCTACGAGCAGTACTTC.

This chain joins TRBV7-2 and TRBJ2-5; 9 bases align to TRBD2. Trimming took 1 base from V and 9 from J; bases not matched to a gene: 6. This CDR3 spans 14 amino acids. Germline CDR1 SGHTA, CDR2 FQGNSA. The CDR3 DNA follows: TGTGCCAGCAGCTTAGAGTTAGCGGGAGTTCCCCAGTACTTC. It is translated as CASSLELAGVPQYF.

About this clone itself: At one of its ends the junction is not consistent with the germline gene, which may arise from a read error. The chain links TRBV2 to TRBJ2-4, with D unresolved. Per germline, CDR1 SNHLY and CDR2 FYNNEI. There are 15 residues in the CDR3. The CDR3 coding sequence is TGTGCCAGCAGCCTAAACTCTTGGGCCAAAAACAGTCAGTACTTC. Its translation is CASSLNSWAKNSQYF. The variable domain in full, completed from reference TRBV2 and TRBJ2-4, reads EPEVTQTPSHQVTQMGQEVILRCVPISNHLYFYWYRQILGQKVEFLVSFYNNEISEKSEIFDDQFSVERPDGSNFTLKIRSTKLEDSAMYFCASSLNSWAKNSQYFGAGTRLSVL.